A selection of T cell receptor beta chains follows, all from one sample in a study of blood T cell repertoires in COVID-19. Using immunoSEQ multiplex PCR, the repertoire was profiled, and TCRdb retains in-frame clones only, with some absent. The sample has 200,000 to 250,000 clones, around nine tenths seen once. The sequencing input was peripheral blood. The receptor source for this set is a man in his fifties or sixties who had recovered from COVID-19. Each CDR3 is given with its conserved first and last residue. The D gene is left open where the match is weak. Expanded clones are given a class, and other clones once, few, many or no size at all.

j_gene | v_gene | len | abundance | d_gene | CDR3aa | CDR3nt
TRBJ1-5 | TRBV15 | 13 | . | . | CATKQGSNQPQHF | TGTGCCACCAAGCAGGGGAGCAATCAGCCCCAGCATTTT
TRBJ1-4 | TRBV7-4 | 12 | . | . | CASSLGREKLFF | TGTGCCAGCAGCTTAGGGCGGGAAAAACTGTTTTTT
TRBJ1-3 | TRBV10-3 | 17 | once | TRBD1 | CAIKGTGGIFAGNTIYF | TGTGCCATCAAAGGCACAGGGGGCATATTCGCTGGAAACACCATATATTTT
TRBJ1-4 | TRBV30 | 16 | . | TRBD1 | CAWSTTPGQANEKLFF | TGTGCCTGGAGTACGACACCGGGACAGGCTAATGAAAAACTGTTTTTT
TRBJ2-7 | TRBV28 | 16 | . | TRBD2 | CASSLLPASGPYEQYF | TGTGCCAGCAGTTTATTACCGGCTAGCGGGCCCTACGAGCAGTACTTC
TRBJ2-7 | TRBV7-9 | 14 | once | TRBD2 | CASSASGGAYEQYF | TGTGCCAGCAGCGCCAGCGGGGGGGCCTACGAGCAGTACTTC
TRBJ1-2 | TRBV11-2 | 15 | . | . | CASSLERGFAYGYTF | TGTGCCAGCAGCTTAGAGCGGGGTTTCGCCTATGGCTACACCTTC
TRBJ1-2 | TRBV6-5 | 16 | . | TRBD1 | CASSYSPGQGAYGYTF | TGTGCCAGCAGTTACTCTCCGGGACAGGGGGCCTATGGCTACACCTTC
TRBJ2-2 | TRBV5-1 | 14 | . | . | CASSIQGYTGELFF | TGCGCCAGCAGCATACAGGGTTACACCGGGGAGCTGTTTTTT
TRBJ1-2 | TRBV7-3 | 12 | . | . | CASSEPGNGYTF | TGTGCCAGCAGCGAACCAGGGAATGGCTACACCTTC
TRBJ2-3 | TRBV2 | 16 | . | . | CASSERGRAYTDTQYF | TGTGCCAGCAGTGAAAGGGGCAGGGCCTACACAGATACGCAGTATTTT
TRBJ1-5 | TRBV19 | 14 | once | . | CASSIPDKNQPQHF | TGTGCCAGTAGTATCCCGGACAAGAATCAGCCCCAGCATTTT
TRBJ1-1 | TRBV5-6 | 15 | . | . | CASSRAGRMNTEAFF | TGTGCCAGCAGCCGAGCGGGGCGGATGAACACTGAAGCTTTCTTT
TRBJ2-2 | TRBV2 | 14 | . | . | CASSDGLRTGELFF | TGTGCCAGCAGTGATGGTCTTAGAACTGGGGAGCTGTTTTTT
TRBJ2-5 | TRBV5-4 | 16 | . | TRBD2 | CASSPGAGGPQETQYF | TGTGCCAGCAGCCCGGGGGCGGGGGGCCCTCAAGAGACCCAGTACTTC
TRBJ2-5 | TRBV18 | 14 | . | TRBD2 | CASSPGLVEGTQYF | TGTGCCAGCTCACCGGGACTAGTGGAGGGGACCCAGTACTTC
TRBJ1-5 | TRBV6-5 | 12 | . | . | CASSQGNQPQHF | TGTGCCAGCAGCCAGGGGAATCAGCCCCAGCATTTT
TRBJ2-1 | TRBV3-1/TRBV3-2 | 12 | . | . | CASSQRTGTRFF | TGTGCCAGCAGCCAGCGAACAGGGACCCGGTTCTTC
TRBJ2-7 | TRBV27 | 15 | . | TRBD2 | CASSLGSGSRYEQYF | TGTGCCAGCAGTTTAGGTAGCGGGAGTCGATACGAGCAGTACTTC
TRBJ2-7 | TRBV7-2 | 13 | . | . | CASSLAALGEQYF | TGTGCCAGCAGCTTGGCAGCCCTAGGCGAGCAGTACTTC
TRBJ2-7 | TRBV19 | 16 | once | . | CASSFLGTINSYEQYF | TGTGCCAGTAGCTTTTTAGGGACAATCAACTCCTACGAGCAGTACTTC
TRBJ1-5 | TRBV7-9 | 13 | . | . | CASSREYNQPQHF | TGTGCCAGCAGCCGGGAATATAATCAGCCCCAGCATTTT
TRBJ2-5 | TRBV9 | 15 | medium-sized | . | CASSVGVLQQETQYF | TGTGCCAGCAGCGTAGGTGTGTTACAACAAGAGACCCAGTACTTC
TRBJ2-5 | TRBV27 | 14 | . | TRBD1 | CASSFDRGGETQYF | TGTGCCAGCAGTTTCGACAGGGGGGGAGAGACCCAGTACTTC